This record covers a single TCR beta chain. Its specificity is not known. Method: immunoSEQ multiplex PCR; TCRdb's copy keeps in-frame clones and lacks some. The sample lists roughly 2 million clones; 85% to 95% were seen once. The data originate from a study of shared clonotypes between healthy human individuals. General study points: Rarefaction revealed incomplete sorted-subset sequencing despite large depth.

Sequenced input: naive CD4+ T cells sorted from blood. Stated subset: CD45RA+ positively selected. The receptor comes from a man between 18 and 29 years old in good health.

CDR3: CASSVDRVGANVLTF. The DNA of the CDR3 is TGTGCCAGCAGCGTTGACAGGGTCGGGGCCAACGTCCTGACTTTC. V and J are TRBV9 and TRBJ2-6, with 7 bases identical to TRBD1. This CDR3 comprises 15 residues. Germline CDR1 is SGDLS and CDR2 is YYNGEE. The V segment lost 2 bases and the J segment 4 bases; nucleotides outside the gene matches: 3.